This T cell receptor beta chain derives from a study of cytomegalovirus exposure and HLA in healthy donors. PCR used 60 Vbeta primers and 13 Jbeta primers. This table comes from immunoSEQ multiplex PCR, and its TCRdb copy is limited to in-frame clones, with some not included. Seen here are around 150,000 clones, 61% observed once, and the top ten hold less than 2%. Trimming cost V 4 bases and J 3 bases, with 22 bases left between them. This CDR3 is built from 17 residues. CDR1 SEHNR and CDR2 FQNEAQ come from the germline V gene (reference sequence). The rearrangement uses TRBV7-9 and TRBJ2-7, with D unresolved. This TCR came from a male donor in good health and CMV-seronegative. The sequenced material came from PBMCs. The DNA for the CDR3 is TGTGCCAGCAGCTCACAGTTTCCCGAACAGATCAACTACGAGCAGTACTTC. Amino acid sequence: CASSSQFPEQINYEQYF. The complete variable domain, with remaining parts taken from reference TRBV7-9 and TRBJ2-7, reads DTGVSQNPRHKITKRGQNVTFRCDPISEHNRLYWYRQTLGQGPEFLTYFQNEAQLEKSRLLSDRFSAERPKGSFSTLEIQRTEQGDSAMYLCASSSQFPEQINYEQYFGPGTRLTVT.